This TCR beta chain was captured by sequencing in a study of blood T cells in healthy people across ages. Study conclusions and caveats: Investigators viewed diversity estimates from one million T cells as underestimates, the study reported. The study could not conclusively compare naive and antigen-experienced cells, given its unsorted PBMCs.

Per germline, CDR1 DFQATT and CDR2 SNEGSKA (reference sequence). J lost 10 bases, V lost 1 base, and 14 bases had no gene match. The CDR3 extends over 15 amino acids. The authors ran a second PCR of about 6 to 11 cycles using a sample-barcoded 5' primer and a J-beta primer mix. Each cDNA molecule was tagged by a template-switch adaptor with 12 random nucleotides. At least 2.5 million CDR3-containing paired-end reads were obtained per sample. Each CDR3 protein gets one entry after TCRdb re-called the 5' RACE reads with MiXCR. Among approximately 880,000 distinct CDR3 sequences listed, around 48% were seen once. In the case of this clonotype: Its antigen is as yet unknown.

This clonotype originated in a man under 40 in good health. The chain is built from TRBV20-1 and TRBJ2-3; TRBD2 aligns across 7 bases. Sequencing input: blood. The CDR3 DNA is TGCAGTGCTAGAGGCATGGGGGGGGTCAGGAATTCGCAGTATTTT. Residues: CSARGMGGVRNSQYF.